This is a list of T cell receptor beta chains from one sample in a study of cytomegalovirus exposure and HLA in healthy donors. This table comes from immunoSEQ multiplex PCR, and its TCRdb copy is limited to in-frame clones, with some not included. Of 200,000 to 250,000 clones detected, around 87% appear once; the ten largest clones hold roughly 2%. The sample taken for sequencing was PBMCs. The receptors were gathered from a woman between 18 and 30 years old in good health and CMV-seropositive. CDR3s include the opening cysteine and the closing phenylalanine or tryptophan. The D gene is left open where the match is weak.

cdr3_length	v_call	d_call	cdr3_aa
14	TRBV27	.	CASSFGAANQPQHF
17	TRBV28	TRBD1	CASSSGTDSASTDTQYF
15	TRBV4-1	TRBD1	CASSQGQGGNYGYTF
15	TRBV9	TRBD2	CASSVGGTSSNEQFF
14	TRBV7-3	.	CASSFRGGNTEAFF
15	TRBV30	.	CARGGSDYSGNTIYF
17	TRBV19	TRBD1	CASTEPGTGYSNQPQHF
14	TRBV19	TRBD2	CASTRGGIYNEQFF
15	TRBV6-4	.	CASSDVWGPDNEQFF
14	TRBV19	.	CASSIEGGNQPQHF
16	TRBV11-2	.	CASSPARTSGLGGYTF
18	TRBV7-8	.	CASSLDLSSAGARQPQHF
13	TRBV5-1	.	CASSLEGGDTQYF
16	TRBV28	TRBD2	CASSPPGLGTYNEQFF
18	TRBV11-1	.	CASSLAAAAAQSSYEQYF
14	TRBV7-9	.	CASSLRVLSGGYTF
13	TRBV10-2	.	CASSRDMNNEQFF
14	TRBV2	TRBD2	CASSVWEGTDTQYF
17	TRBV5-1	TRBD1	CASSLDNLPGGSDEQFF
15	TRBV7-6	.	CASSLGNPQYNEQFF
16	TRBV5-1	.	CASSFTAVYLSNEQFF
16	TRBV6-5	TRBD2	CASSYHLAGTGETQYF
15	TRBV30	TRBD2	CAWSGISGSGNEQFF
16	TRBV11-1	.	CASSLKYRGMLDGYTF
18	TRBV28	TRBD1	CASSLPGLGQGSAGELFF
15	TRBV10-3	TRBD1	CAIRPGQSSYNEQFF
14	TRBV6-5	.	CASRRSAAERGYTF
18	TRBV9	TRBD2	CASSPTGTSGLGYNEQFF
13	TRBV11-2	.	CASSFGESYEQYF
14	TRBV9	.	CASSRVETNYGYTF
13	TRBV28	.	CASSFPGLYEQYF
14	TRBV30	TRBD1	CAWSPGTGNTEAFF
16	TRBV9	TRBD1	CASSEYPGQIYNEQFF
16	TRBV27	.	CASSLSGRAGSYEQYF